Presented here are 16 T cell receptor beta chains from one specimen sequenced in a study of shared clonotypes between healthy human individuals. Assay: immunoSEQ multiplex PCR; the TCRdb copy retains only in-frame clones and omits some. The table shows 1,400,000 or so clones, with roughly 98.5% occurring only once. The sample comprised naive CD4+ T cells sorted from blood. Specified subset: CD45RA+ positively selected. These receptors were taken from a man younger than 45 in good health.

The chain couples TRBV5-1 to TRBJ1-1, with D maybe TRBD1 (5 bases). V was clipped by 0 bases and J by 7 bases, with 13 bases between them. Germline loops: CDR1 SGHRS, CDR2 YFSETQ. The CDR3 is 14 amino acids. CDR3 residues: CASSLEGRAGEAFF. The CDR3 coding sequence is TGCGCCAGCAGCTTGGAGGGCAGGGCTGGTGAAGCTTTCTTT.

The V call is TRBV20-1, the J call TRBJ2-7; TRBD2 aligns across 7 bases. J was trimmed by 3 bases and V by 6 bases; bases with no gene match: 2. The germline V gene has CDR1 DFQATT and CDR2 SNEGSKA (reference sequence). The CDR3 covers 11 residues. CDR3 in amino acids: CSAGLVYEQYF. Here the CDR3 DNA reads TGCAGTGCAGGACTAGTCTACGAGCAGTACTTC.

The V gene is TRBV6-1, the J gene TRBJ2-5; 9 bases fit TRBD1. This CDR3 region has 14 residues. V lost 7 bases and J lost 10; bases outside the gene matches: 13. Looked up from germline, CDR1 is MNHNS and CDR2 is SASEGT. CDR3 DNA: TGTGCCAGCATCAAAAGGACAGGGGTAAGGGACCAGTACTTC. This sequence encodes CASIKRTGVRDQYF.

This clone occurred once. The chain joins TRBV5-4 to TRBJ2-3; 10 bases agree with TRBD2. Germline V gene data show CDR1 as SGHNT and CDR2 as YYREEE (reference sequence). The CDR3 is made up of 16 amino acids. J gave up 5 bases and V 3 bases, and 9 bases lay outside the gene matches. Here the CDR3 reads CASSSYAAGGRDTQYF. The CDR3 DNA reads as TGTGCCAGCAGCTCCTATGCAGCGGGAGGGCGAGATACGCAGTATTTT.

The chain links TRBV14 to TRBJ2-1; 9 bases line up with TRBD1. Looked up from germline, CDR1 is SGHDN and CDR2 is FVKESK. Losses at the gene ends were 1 base for V and 15 bases for J; bases not matched to a gene: 7. This CDR3 is 13 amino acids long. The CDR3 is CASSQVGGTGRFF. Here the CDR3 DNA reads TGTGCCAGCAGCCAAGTGGGGGGGACAGGGAGGTTCTTC.

About this clone: The sample has other DNA sequences that encode this CDR3 too. This chain links TRBV10-1 with TRBJ2-5; TRBD2 matches at 12 bases. The CDR3 loop spans 14 amino acids. The germline CDR1 and CDR2 sequences are WNHNN and SYGVQD (reference sequence). V was pared by 6 bases and J by 5 bases, with 4 bases of the junction left unmatched. The CDR3 spells CASSRTSGKETQYF. The CDR3 DNA follows: TGCGCCAGCAGCCGGACTAGCGGGAAGGAGACCCAGTACTTC.

The chain is built from TRBV13 and TRBJ2-3, with 7 bases lining up with TRBD1. V dropped 5 bases and J dropped 2; count of bases not matched to a gene: 4. The germline V gene has CDR1 PRHDT and CDR2 FYEKMQ (reference sequence). The CDR3 is made up of 14 amino acids. CDR3 sequence (DNA): TGTGCCAGCAGCCCGGACAGGATCACAGATACGCAGTATTTT. Its protein product is CASSPDRITDTQYF.

J is TRBJ2-7 and V is TRBV4-2; D is unclear. From germline, CDR1 is LGHNA and CDR2 YNFKEQ. This CDR3 has 15 residues. V lost 0 bases and J 2 bases, leaving 11 bases between the germline ends. In nucleotides, the CDR3 is TGTGCCAGCAGCCAAGATGGGCACTCCCCCTACGAGCAGTACTTC. It specifies CASSQDGHSPYEQYF.

The rearrangement joins TRBV10-1 to TRBJ1-1; a possible D gene is TRBD1 (6 bases). This CDR3 spans 14 amino acids. Germline V gives CDR1 WNHNN, CDR2 SYGVQD (reference sequence). V was trimmed by 0 bases and J by 5 bases, leaving 10 bases between them. The DNA of the CDR3 is TGCGCCAGCAGTGAGTCTAACAGGGTAACTGAAGCTTTCTTT. This sequence encodes CASSESNRVTEAFF.

The rearrangement links TRBV7-2 to TRBJ1-5, with a tentative D call TRBD1 (6 bases). Trimming left V 5 bases short and J 2 bases short, with 16 bases between. This CDR3 spans 16 amino acids. The V gene's germline CDR1 is SGHTA and CDR2 FQGNSA. The CDR3 DNA sequence: TGTGCCAGCAGCCAATCGACAGGAGGTGGCAATCAGCCCCAGCATTTT. Protein: CASSQSTGGGNQPQHF.

The chain links TRBV7-8 to TRBJ1-2; D gene ambiguous. The CDR3 spans 15 residues. V shed 6 bases and J shed 8 bases, with 22 bases lying between them. Germline CDR1 and CDR2: SGHVS and FQNEAQ. The CDR3 DNA reads as TGTGCCAGCAGTTCTATTAGTTTGAAGGGTGGAGGCTACACCTTC. Its translation: CASSSISLKGGGYTF.

The chain uses TRBV2 and TRBJ1-2; a weak D match, TRBD1 (5 bases). The CDR3 has 12 residues. Germline values: CDR1 SNHLY, CDR2 FYNNEI. The V end lost 6 bases, the J end lost 7 bases, and 12 bases lay between the germline ends. The CDR3 coding sequence is TGTGCCAGCAGAAGAGGGGACTCTGGCTACACCTTC. It translates to CASRRGDSGYTF. Drawing the rest from reference TRBV2 and TRBJ1-2, the complete variable domain is EPEVTQTPSHQVTQMGQEVILRCVPISNHLYFYWYRQILGQKVEFLVSFYNNEISEKSEIFDDQFSVERPDGSNFTLKIRSTKLEDSAMYFCASRRGDSGYTFGSGTRLTVV.

Comments on this clone: The same CDR3 also results from other DNA sequences found in this sample. The rearrangement joins TRBV27 to TRBJ1-4; D is ambiguous. The V end lost 5 bases, the J end lost 0 bases, and 7 bases lay between the germline ends. CDR1 and CDR2 (germline): MNHEY, SMNVEV (reference sequence). The CDR3 is 14 amino acids. The CDR3 sequence is CASSRFATNEKLFF. CDR3 bases: TGTGCCAGCAGTCGGTTTGCAACTAATGAAAAACTGTTTTTT.

The gene calls are TRBV11-3 and TRBJ1-1; 7 bases agree with TRBD1. Germline lookup yields CDR1 SGHNT and CDR2 YENEEA. V dropped 4 bases and J dropped 5; count of bases not matched to a gene: 4. This CDR3 is 13 amino acids long. DNA of the CDR3: TGTGCCAGCAGCTACAGGGGTGATACTGAAGCTTTCTTT. This translates into CASSYRGDTEAFF.

This clone showed up just once. The chain is built from TRBV28 and TRBJ1-2, with no clear D. Germline loops: CDR1 MDHEN, CDR2 SYDVKM. V lost 5 bases and J lost 3, with 7 bases in between. This CDR3 has 12 amino acids. CDR3 sequence reads: CASSNSDYGYTF. Here the CDR3 DNA reads TGTGCCAGCAGTAACTCCGACTATGGCTACACCTTC.

Notes on this clone: Other DNA sequences of this sample code for an identical CDR3. J is TRBJ1-1 and V is TRBV28, with 7 bases identical to TRBD1. The V segment lost 6 bases and the J segment 4 bases; nucleotides outside the gene matches: 5. From germline, CDR1 is MDHEN and CDR2 SYDVKM. The CDR3 is made up of 13 amino acids. This CDR3 is CASRPTGRTEAFF. The DNA for the CDR3 is TGTGCCAGCAGACCGACAGGGCGCACTGAAGCTTTCTTT.